This entry is about one T cell receptor beta chain. Antigen unknown. TCRdb's copy holds only in-frame clones and misses some; the assay was immunoSEQ multiplex PCR. The data contain 65,000 to 90,000 clones, 85% to 90% of them singletons. These data originate in a study of OX40 agonist ivuxolimab in advanced cancers. Study-wide background: One hepatocellular carcinoma and a couple of cutaneous melanoma patients partially responded. Points from the study as a whole: Not determined was the antigen specificity of the expanded peripheral T cells. Relative to CD4+ cells, CD8+ T cells on average had more expanded clones.

Germline CDR1 reads MDHEN; CDR2 reads SYDVKM. There are 14 residues in the CDR3. V was pared by 8 bases and J by 8 bases, with 18 bases between. The sequence derives from an adult with an advanced solid tumor such as melanoma, head and neck, liver or kidney cancer. This sequence joins TRBV28 and TRBJ1-4; possible D gene TRBD1, 5 bases. Sequencing was performed on CD4+ or CD8+ T cells sorted from blood, taken in a trial of the OX40 agonist ivuxolimab. The CDR3 loop is CASANAGTREKLFF. The CDR3 DNA is TGTGCCAGCGCCAATGCGGGGACCCGGGAAAAACTGTTTTTT.